This TCR beta chain was captured in a study of blood T cell repertoires in COVID-19. Whole-study context: There were acute and convalescent COVID-19 samples, and they came from the United States, Italy and Spain. In each case, the material was cDNA or gDNA derived from T cells, B-cell-depleted T cells, or PBMCs.

The study recruited people aged roughly 18 to 100 years across approximately 24 US areas. Cohort assignment relied on participant-reported clinical history. Clones were read by immunoSEQ multiplex PCR, and TCRdb kept only the in-frame ones, dropping some. The sample has approximately 220,000 clones, approximately 83% seen once. Germline V gene lookup returns CDR1 SGHRS and CDR2 YFSETQ. J lost 3 bases, V lost 3 bases, and 19 bases had no gene match. This CDR3 is built from 21 residues. The receptor was derived from a woman in her thirties or forties who had been exposed to COVID-19. Sequencing was done on a sample of PBMCs or T cells enriched from blood (not recorded which). The chain carries TRBV5-1 and TRBJ1-6, with 9 bases that match TRBD1. The CDR3 region is CASSSTGAGTGKVNYNSPLHF. In nucleotides, the CDR3 is TGCGCCAGCAGCTCCACCGGGGCCGGGACAGGGAAAGTAAACTATAATTCACCCCTCCACTTT.